Each of the 17 T cell receptor beta chains below was sequenced from the same sample in a study of human T cells and chemical hapten exposure. From the RACE reads, TCRdb called clonotypes with MiXCR, one entry per CDR3 protein. Of 150,000 to 200,000 distinct CDR3 sequences listed, approximately 31% were seen once; the top ten hold 2.5% to 3.5%. The time point is: pre-sensitization, week 0. Treatment given: therapeutic diphenylcyclopropenone sensitization with weekly scalp DPC. The starting material was whole blood, obtained in connection with sensitization to the hapten diphenylcyclopropenone (DPC). Every receptor here comes from a woman between 25 and 40 years old with alopecia areata. Some clones in this sample may be carry-over from other donors' samples.

This clonotype showed up just a few times. The rearrangement uses TRBV5-8 and TRBJ2-1, with 9 bases identical to TRBD1. V gave up 0 bases and J gave up 0 bases; unmatched junction bases: 1. Germline V CDR1 and CDR2: SGHTS, YDEGEE. The CDR3 runs to 16 residues. The CDR3 nucleotides read TGTGCCAGCAGCTTGGAACAGGGGGCCTCCTACAATGAGCAGTTCTTC. It is translated as CASSLEQGASYNEQFF.

The chain links TRBV5-4 to TRBJ1-4, with D unresolved. Germline V gene lookup returns CDR1 SGHNT and CDR2 YYREEE (reference sequence). V shed 0 bases and J shed 5 bases, with 5 bases lying between them. There are 13 residues in the CDR3. The CDR3 loop is CASSLGSNEKLFF. The DNA of the CDR3 is TGTGCCAGCAGCTTGGGATCAAATGAAAAACTGTTTTTT. Full variable domain (remainder filled in from reference TRBV5-4 and TRBJ1-4): ETGVTQSPTHLIKTRGQQVTLRCSSQSGHNTVSWYQQALGQGPQFIFQYYREEENGRGNFPPRFSGLQFPNYSSELNVNALELDDSALYLCASSLGSNEKLFFGSGTQLSVL.

This clonotype was counted a few times. The chain links TRBV9 to TRBJ2-7, with a tentative D call TRBD1 (5 bases). With 0 bases removed from V and 2 bases from J, the gap between germline ends came to 15 bases. This CDR3 region has 16 residues. Germline CDR1 and CDR2: SGDLS and YYNGEE. The CDR3 DNA follows: TGTGCCAGCAGCGTAGAGGTTGGGGCGGCCACCTACGAGCAGTACTTC. It translates to CASSVEVGAATYEQYF.

The chain is built from TRBV6-5 and TRBJ1-4; TRBD1 agrees at 7 bases. The CDR3 loop spans 14 amino acids. CDR1 is MNHEY, CDR2 SVGAGI, per germline. With 6 bases clipped from V and 4 bases from J, the junction kept 5 bases outside the gene matches. The CDR3 sequence is CASRGQLFNEKLFF. In nucleotides, the CDR3 is TGTGCCAGCAGGGGACAGCTATTTAATGAAAAACTGTTTTTT.

The chain is built from TRBV29-1 and TRBJ1-2; 8 bases line up with TRBD1. The junction had 7 bases not matched to a gene; V was cut back by 3 bases and J by 4 bases. Germline CDR1 is SQVTM and CDR2 is ANQGSEA. This CDR3 spans 14 amino acids. The CDR3 spells CSVDWTGQGYGYTF. The CDR3, as DNA: TGCAGCGTTGATTGGACAGGGCAAGGCTATGGCTACACCTTC.

The J gene is TRBJ2-2, the V gene TRBV7-3; 11 nucleotides line up with TRBD2. Trimming at V came to 5 bases and at J to 7 bases, leaving 6 bases not matched to a gene. The CDR3 has 15 residues. The germline V gene encodes CDR1 SGHTA and CDR2 FQGTGA. This CDR3 is CASSSSGGAVGELFF. CDR3 bases: TGTGCCAGCAGCAGTAGCGGGGGGGCTGTCGGGGAGCTGTTTTTT.

This chain's CDR3 is CASSPRVGVGEKGNQPQHF. In DNA, the CDR3 is TGTGCCAGCAGCCCCCGCGTAGGGGTGGGAGAAAAGGGCAATCAGCCCCAGCATTTT. The chain uses TRBV7-8 and TRBJ1-5, with D possibly TRBD1 on 5 matching bases. The V end was cut by 5 bases, the J end by 2 bases, with 25 bases between. CDR1 and CDR2 (germline): SGHVS, FQNEAQ. CDR3 length equals 19 residues.

V and J are TRBV29-1 and TRBJ2-7; D unresolved. Germline V gives CDR1 SQVTM, CDR2 ANQGSEA. The CDR3 spans 11 residues. Between the trimmed V and J ends, which lost 0 bases and 9 bases, there was a span of 9 bases. In DNA form, the CDR3 reads TGCAGCGTTGAAGATGGAGATGGGCAGTACTTC. Its translation is CSVEDGDGQYF.

This clonotype was recorded a few times. V usage is TRBV7-3 and J usage is TRBJ1-2, with no clear D. V shed 5 bases and J shed 3 bases, with 13 bases lying between them. CDR1 SGHTA and CDR2 FQGTGA come from the germline V gene. CDR3 size: 14 residues. CDR3 sequence reads: CASSPDGADYGYTF. In DNA, the CDR3 is TGTGCCAGCAGCCCGGACGGAGCTGACTATGGCTACACCTTC.

This clonotype was observed at least ten times. The chain recombines TRBV7-2 with TRBJ1-1; no clear D gene. There are 13 residues in the CDR3. The V end lost 2 bases, the J end lost 3 bases, and 7 bases lay between the germline ends. Per germline, CDR1 SGHTA and CDR2 FQGNSA. CDR3: CASSLLWHTEAFF. For the CDR3, the DNA is TGTGCCAGCAGCTTACTGTGGCACACTGAAGCTTTCTTT.

The chain links TRBV24-1 to TRBJ2-1, with 9 bases fitting TRBD2. Germline loops: CDR1 KGHDR, CDR2 SFDVKD. V gave up 0 bases and J gave up 5 bases; unmatched junction bases: 1. The CDR3 is 15 amino acids. The CDR3 region is CATSDLSSGDNEQFF. The CDR3 nucleotides read TGTGCCACCAGTGATTTGTCTAGCGGGGACAATGAGCAGTTCTTC.

The chain couples TRBV5-1 to TRBJ1-1, with D perhaps TRBD1 (5 bases). Germline V gives CDR1 SGHRS, CDR2 YFSETQ. V lost 2 bases and J lost 4, with 15 bases in between. The length of the CDR3 is 15 residues. The CDR3 loop reads CASSLLSTVPTEAFF. The CDR3 DNA reads TGCGCCAGCAGCTTATTGTCGACAGTGCCCACTGAAGCTTTCTTT.

This clonotype has only a few counts. The rearrangement joins TRBV29-1 to TRBJ2-5; 7 bases are a match to TRBD1. Trimming removed 4 bases from V and 5 bases from J; junction bases left unmatched: 4. CDR3 length: 12 amino acids. Germline CDR1 SQVTM, CDR2 ANQGSEA. The CDR3 protein is CSVGPRGETQYF. CDR3 coding DNA: TGCAGCGTTGGGCCCAGGGGGGAGACCCAGTACTTC.

In its sample, this clonotype was seen a few times. The chain recombines TRBV20-1 with TRBJ2-1; possibly TRBD1 or TRBD2 for D (5 bases each). The CDR3 consists of 11 residues. Germline V gene data show CDR1 as DFQATT and CDR2 as SNEGSKA (reference sequence). The V and J ends lost 1 base and 9 bases respectively, with 7 bases between them. As DNA, the CDR3 is TGCAGTGCTAGAGCGGGGACTGAGCAGTTCTTC. Translated: CSARAGTEQFF.

This clonotype was counted a few times. This chain links TRBV28 with TRBJ2-7, with TRBD1 matching over 10 bases. The CDR3 spans 15 residues. CDR1 and CDR2 from the germline V gene are MDHEN and SYDVKM. The ends lost 6 bases at V and 9 bases at J; junction bases unmatched: 14. The CDR3 DNA sequence: TGTGCCAGCAGCTCAACGACAGGGGGCGTCTTAGGGCAGTACTTC. The encoded protein is CASSSTTGGVLGQYF.

The chain employs TRBV6-6 and TRBJ1-2; D remains ambiguous. Germline V CDR1 and CDR2: MNHNY, SVGAGI (reference sequence). Trimming shortened V by 6 bases and J by 2 bases, and 19 bases separated the two germline ends. This CDR3 is 16 amino acids long. The CDR3 here is CASRQDDTLPNYGYTF. For the CDR3, the DNA is TGTGCCAGCAGACAAGACGACACTCTTCCAAACTATGGCTACACCTTC.

The rearrangement uses TRBV29-1 and TRBJ2-5; the D is unclear. The V gene's germline CDR1 is SQVTM and CDR2 ANQGSEA. The CDR3 has 11 amino acids. Deletions cut 3 bases from V and 10 bases from J, with 12 bases between. The CDR3 sequence: CSVERELSQYF. The CDR3, as DNA: TGCAGCGTTGAGAGAGAGTTGAGCCAGTACTTC.